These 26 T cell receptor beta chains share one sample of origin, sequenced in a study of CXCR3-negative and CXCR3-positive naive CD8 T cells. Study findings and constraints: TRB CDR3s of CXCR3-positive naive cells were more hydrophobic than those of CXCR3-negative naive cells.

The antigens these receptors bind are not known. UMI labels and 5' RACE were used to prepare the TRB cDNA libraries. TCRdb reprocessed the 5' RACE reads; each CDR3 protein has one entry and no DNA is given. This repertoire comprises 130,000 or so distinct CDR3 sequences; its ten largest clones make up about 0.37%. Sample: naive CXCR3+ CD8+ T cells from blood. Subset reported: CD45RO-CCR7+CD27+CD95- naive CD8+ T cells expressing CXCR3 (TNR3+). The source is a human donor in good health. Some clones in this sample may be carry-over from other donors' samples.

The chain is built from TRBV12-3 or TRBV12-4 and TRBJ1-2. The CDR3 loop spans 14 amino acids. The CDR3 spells CASSLGTAMGGYTF.

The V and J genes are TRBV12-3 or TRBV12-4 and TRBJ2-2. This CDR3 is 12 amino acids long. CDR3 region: CASRKNTGELFF.

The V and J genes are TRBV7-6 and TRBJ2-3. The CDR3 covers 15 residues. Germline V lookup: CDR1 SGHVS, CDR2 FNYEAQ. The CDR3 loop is CASSLAGGVNSFQYF.

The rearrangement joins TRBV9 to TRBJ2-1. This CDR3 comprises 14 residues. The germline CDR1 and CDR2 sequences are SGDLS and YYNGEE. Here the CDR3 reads CASSVTSSNNEQFF.

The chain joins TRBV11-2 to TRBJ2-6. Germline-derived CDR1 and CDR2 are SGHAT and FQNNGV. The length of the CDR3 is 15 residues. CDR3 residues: CASSLMSAGANVLTF.

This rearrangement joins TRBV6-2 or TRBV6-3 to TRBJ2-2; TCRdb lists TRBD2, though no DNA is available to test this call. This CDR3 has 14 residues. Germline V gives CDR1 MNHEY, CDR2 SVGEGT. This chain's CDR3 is CASRTPPSTGELFF.

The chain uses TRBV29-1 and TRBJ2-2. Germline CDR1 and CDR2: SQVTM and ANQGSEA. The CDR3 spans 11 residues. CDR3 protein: CSVLRAGELFF.

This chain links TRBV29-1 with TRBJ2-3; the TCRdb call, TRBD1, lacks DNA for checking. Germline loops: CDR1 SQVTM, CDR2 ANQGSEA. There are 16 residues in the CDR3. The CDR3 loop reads CSVEYTDRVVADTQYF.

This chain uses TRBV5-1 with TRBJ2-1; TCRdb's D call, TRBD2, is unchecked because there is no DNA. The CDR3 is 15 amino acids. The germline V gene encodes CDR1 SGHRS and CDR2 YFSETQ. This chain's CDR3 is CASRFLSGGPNEQFF.

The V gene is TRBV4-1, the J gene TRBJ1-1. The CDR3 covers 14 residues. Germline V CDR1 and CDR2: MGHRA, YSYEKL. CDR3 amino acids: CASSHRQGNTEAFF.

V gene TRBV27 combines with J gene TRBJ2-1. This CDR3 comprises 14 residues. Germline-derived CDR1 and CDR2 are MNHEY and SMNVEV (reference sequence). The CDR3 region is CASSTNPAYNEQFF.

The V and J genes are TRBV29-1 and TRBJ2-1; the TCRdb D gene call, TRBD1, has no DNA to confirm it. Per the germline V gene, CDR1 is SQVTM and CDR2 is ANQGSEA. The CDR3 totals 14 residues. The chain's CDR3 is CSAQGTGGGNEQFF.

This CDR3 is CASSLIPVGLAGGEEGTQYF. The chain carries TRBV7-2 and TRBJ2-3; TCRdb's assignment of TRBD2 cannot be checked, as there is no DNA. Germline V gives CDR1 SGHTA, CDR2 FQGNSA. The CDR3 totals 20 residues.

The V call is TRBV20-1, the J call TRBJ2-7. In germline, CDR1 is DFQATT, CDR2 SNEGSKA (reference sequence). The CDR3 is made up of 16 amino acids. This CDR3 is CSARAPLAGEPYEQYF.

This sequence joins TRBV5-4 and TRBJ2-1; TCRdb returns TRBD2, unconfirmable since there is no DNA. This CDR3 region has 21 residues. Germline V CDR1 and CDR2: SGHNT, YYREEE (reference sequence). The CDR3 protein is CASSVEGILAGGPSRYNEQFF.

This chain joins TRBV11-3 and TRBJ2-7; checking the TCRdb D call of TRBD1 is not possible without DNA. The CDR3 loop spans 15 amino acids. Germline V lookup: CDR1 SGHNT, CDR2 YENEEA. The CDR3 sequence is CASSFLQGPSYEQYF.

CDR3 amino acids: CSVEGVDSYEQYF. This chain uses TRBV29-1 with TRBJ2-7. CDR1 is SQVTM and CDR2 is ANQGSEA in the germline V gene. There are 13 residues in the CDR3.

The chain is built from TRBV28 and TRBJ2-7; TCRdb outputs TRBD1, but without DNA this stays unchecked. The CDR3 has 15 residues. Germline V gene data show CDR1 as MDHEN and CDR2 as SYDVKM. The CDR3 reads CASTRVTGGFDEQYF. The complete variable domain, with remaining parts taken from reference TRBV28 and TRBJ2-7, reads DVKVTQSSRYLVKRTGEKVFLECVQDMDHENMFWYRQDPGLGLRLIYFSYDVKMKEKGDIPEGYSVSREKKERFSLILESASTNQTSMYLCASTRVTGGFDEQYFGPGTRLTVT.

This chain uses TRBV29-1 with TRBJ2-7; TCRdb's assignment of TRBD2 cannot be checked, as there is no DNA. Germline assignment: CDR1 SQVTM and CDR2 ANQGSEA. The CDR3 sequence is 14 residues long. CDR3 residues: CSVSLAGVDYEQYF.

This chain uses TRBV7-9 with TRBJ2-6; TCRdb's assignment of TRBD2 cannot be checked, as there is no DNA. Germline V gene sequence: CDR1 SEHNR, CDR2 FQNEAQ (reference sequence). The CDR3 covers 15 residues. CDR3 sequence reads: CASSPPALGANVLTF.

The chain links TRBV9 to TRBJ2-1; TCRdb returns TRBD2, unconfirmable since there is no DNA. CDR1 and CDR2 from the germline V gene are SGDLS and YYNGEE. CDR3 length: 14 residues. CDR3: CASSVDGMANEQFF.

The CDR3 region is CASRYGRGTTEAFF. This sequence joins TRBV27 and TRBJ1-1. CDR3 length: 14 residues. Germline CDR1 and CDR2: MNHEY and SMNVEV (reference sequence).

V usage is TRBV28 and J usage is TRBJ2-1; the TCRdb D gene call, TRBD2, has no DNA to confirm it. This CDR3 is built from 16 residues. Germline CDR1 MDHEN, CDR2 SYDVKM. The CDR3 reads CASSPGLAGFNNEQFF.

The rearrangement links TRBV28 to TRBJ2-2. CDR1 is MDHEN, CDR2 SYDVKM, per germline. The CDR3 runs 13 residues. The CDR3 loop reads CASSFVNTGELFF.

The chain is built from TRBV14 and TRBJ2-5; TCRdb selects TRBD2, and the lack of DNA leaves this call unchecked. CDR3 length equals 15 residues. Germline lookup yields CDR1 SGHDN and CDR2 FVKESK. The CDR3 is CASSPSVRTQETQYF.

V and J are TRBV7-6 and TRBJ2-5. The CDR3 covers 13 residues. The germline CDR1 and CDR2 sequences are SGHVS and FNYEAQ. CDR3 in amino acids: CASSFLDKETQYF.